This TCR beta chain appears in the sequencing data of a study of cytomegalovirus exposure and HLA in healthy donors. Whole-study results and caveats: Many donors shared some public TCRs, even though most TCR sequences were rare. Prior analysis indicated that the majority of TCR beta V segments exhibited productivity approximately 87% or approximately 30% of the time. Follow-up analysis seemed to connect common viral pathogens with several of the most significant clusters identified. A missense DCLRE1C variant was associated with V- and J-gene trimming of TCR beta chains in a later analysis, and an independent cohort replicated the association.

The PCR contained 60 Vbeta and 13 Jbeta primers. Data came from immunoSEQ multiplex PCR; TCRdb stores just in-frame clones and leaves some out. The data contain 170,000 or so clones, roughly four fifths of them seen just once; the ten biggest clones take up around 1.7%. With respect to this clone: As yet, its antigen is unknown.

V dropped 0 bases and J dropped 1; count of bases not matched to a gene: 13. The CDR3 sequence is 19 residues long. Germline V gene lookup returns CDR1 LGHNA and CDR2 YSLEER. The TCR originated in a man aged 50 to 60 in good health and CMV-seronegative. The J gene is TRBJ2-3, the V gene TRBV4-3; TRBD2 matches at 7 bases. Sequencing was performed on PBMCs. The CDR3 bases are TGCGCCAGCAGCCAAGATCTTTGGGGGGGTGCCGGGGGCACAGATACGCAGTATTTT. This codes for CASSQDLWGGAGGTDTQYF.